One and the same sample provided the 27 T cell receptor beta chains below, sequenced in a study of beta chain features in type 1 diabetes (dated by TCRdb to 2017 to 2018). No antigens are known for them. The library was generated by the immunoSEQ multiplex PCR assay. The entire isolated RNA was reverse transcribed using the High Capacity cDNA Reverse Transcription Kit, and thus expressed TCRB transcripts were sequenced. TCRdb carries this immuneACCESS record with in-frame sequences only. Its versions omit some clonotypes, under half of them owing to an unresolved V gene in the studies checked, with the rest unexplained. The table for this sample lists hundreds of thousands of clones; around 15% of them were counted only once. The ten largest clones take up just under 0.04% of the sample. Overall results and qualifications from the work: A moderate but significant shortening of TCRB CDR3 length was observed in type 1 diabetes patients in all four CD4+ subsets.

Sequencing was carried out using naive CD4+ T cells from blood. Explained via the paper, the cell subset or site label denotes: true naive CD4+ T cells. These receptors were taken from a man aged 18 to 35 with type 1 diabetes.

This clone was seen a handful of times. V gene TRBV28 combines with J gene TRBJ1-2, with D possibly matching TRBD1 (6 bases). Germline lookup yields CDR1 MDHEN and CDR2 SYDVKM. The CDR3 is made up of 15 amino acids. Trimming took 5 bases from V and 4 from J, leaving 17 bases between them. CDR3 nucleotides: TGTGCCAGCAGTATCAGCCCGGGACACTCCTATGGCTACACCTTC. Its translation is CASSISPGHSYGYTF.

A word on this clone: This sample includes further DNA sequences coding for the same CDR3. The chain employs TRBV18 and TRBJ2-5; unclear D gene. The CDR3 is 12 residues long. Germline V gene lookup returns CDR1 KGHSH and CDR2 LQKENI. Trimming removed 1 base at V and 1 base at J, with 1 base between. The CDR3 here is CASSPLQETQYF. As DNA, the CDR3 is TGTGCCAGCTCACCACTCCAAGAGACCCAGTACTTC.

The chain links TRBV6-5 to TRBJ1-3; tentative D call: TRBD1 (5 bases). CDR1 and CDR2 from the germline V gene are MNHEY and SVGAGI. V lost 2 bases, J lost 1 base, and 9 bases lay in between. The CDR3 totals 15 residues. This chain's CDR3 is CASSYRQGSGNTIYF. The CDR3 DNA reads TGTGCCAGCAGTTACCGTCAGGGTTCTGGAAACACCATATATTTT.

This clone has a handful of counts. The chain uses TRBV25-1 and TRBJ2-2; no clear D. The CDR3 is 13 amino acids. CDR1 and CDR2 from the germline V gene are MGHDK and SYGVNS. V was trimmed by 8 bases and J by 6 bases, leaving 13 bases between them. CDR3: CASGQKGSGELFF. As DNA, the CDR3 is TGTGCCAGCGGTCAGAAAGGTTCCGGGGAGCTGTTTTTT.

This clone was counted only a few times. This same CDR3 is encoded by further DNA sequences in the sample. CDR3 sequence (DNA): TGTGCCTGGAGCCCACAGGGGTACGAGCAGTACTTC. Its translation is CAWSPQGYEQYF. The rearrangement links TRBV30 to TRBJ2-7; 7 bases fit TRBD1. Germline loops: CDR1 GTSNPN, CDR2 SVGIG (reference sequence). V dropped 3 bases and J dropped 4; count of bases not matched to a gene: 3. This CDR3 has 12 residues. The entire variable domain, with the rest obtained from reference TRBV30 and TRBJ2-7, is as follows: SQTIHQWPATLVQPVGSPLSLECTVEGTSNPNLYWYRQAAGRGLQLLFYSVGIGQISSEVPQNLSASRPQDRQFILSSKKLLLSDSGFYLCAWSPQGYEQYFGPGTRLTVT.

A few counts support this clone. The V gene is TRBV7-9, the J gene TRBJ2-5, with 8 nucleotides matching TRBD2. This CDR3 has 15 residues. V was clipped by 3 bases and J by 7 bases; unmatched bases: 10. Germline assignment: CDR1 SEHNR and CDR2 FQNEAQ (reference sequence). The chain's CDR3 is CASSLGAGDGGTQYF. CDR3 in DNA: TGTGCCAGCAGCTTGGGAGCGGGAGACGGTGGGACCCAGTACTTC.

This clone was detected a few times. The J gene is TRBJ2-1, the V gene TRBV20-1; 8 bases fit TRBD1. The germline V gene has CDR1 DFQATT and CDR2 SNEGSKA (reference sequence). The CDR3 sequence is 11 residues long. CDR3 protein: CSLSPQGAMFF. CDR3 coding DNA: TGCAGCCTTAGCCCTCAGGGGGCGATGTTCTTC.

Points on this clone: Other DNA sequences from this sample encode an identical CDR3 as well. The chain employs TRBV30 and TRBJ1-5, with a tentative D call TRBD1 (5 bases). Germline loops: CDR1 GTSNPN, CDR2 SVGIG (reference sequence). CDR3 length: 13 amino acids. V lost 1 base and J 7 bases, leaving 11 bases between the germline ends. The CDR3 coding sequence is TGTGCCTGGAGTGGGGCAGGGTTACAGCCCCAGCATTTT. Translation gives CAWSGAGLQPQHF.

This clone was seen only a few times. V usage is TRBV5-1 and J usage is TRBJ2-5, with 13 bases identical to TRBD2. This CDR3 comprises 18 residues. Germline trimming cut 4 bases from V and 0 bases from J; bases unmatched to any gene: 9. Germline values: CDR1 SGHRS, CDR2 YFSETQ. The chain's CDR3 is CASSLRGLAGRYQETQYF. CDR3 bases: TGCGCCAGCAGCCTCAGGGGACTAGCGGGACGGTACCAAGAGACCCAGTACTTC.

This clone showed up just a few times. V and J are TRBV7-8 and TRBJ2-1; 8 positions match TRBD1. The CDR3 loop spans 14 amino acids. After removal of 0 bases from V and 9 bases from J, the junction contained 4 bases not matched to a gene. CDR1 and CDR2 from the germline V gene are SGHVS and FQNEAQ. The CDR3 sequence: CASSLARTGFEQFF. Here the CDR3 DNA reads TGTGCCAGCAGCTTAGCGCGGACAGGGTTTGAGCAGTTCTTC.

This sequence joins TRBV29-1 and TRBJ2-2; D remains unclear. The CDR3 is made up of 13 amino acids. V was clipped by 8 bases and J by 1 base, with 11 bases between them. Germline assignment: CDR1 SQVTM and CDR2 ANQGSEA. CDR3 in amino acids: CSFLGMNTGELFF. The DNA of the CDR3 is TGCAGCTTTCTTGGGATGAACACCGGGGAGCTGTTTTTT.

This clone has a handful of counts. The chain couples TRBV9 to TRBJ2-7, with TRBD2 matching 7 bases. After removal of 0 bases from V and 2 bases from J, the junction contained 8 bases not matched to a gene. The CDR3 extends over 16 amino acids. Germline assignment: CDR1 SGDLS and CDR2 YYNGEE. The CDR3 spells CASSVAPSGTTYEQYF. Here the CDR3 DNA reads TGTGCCAGCAGCGTAGCTCCTAGCGGCACAACCTACGAGCAGTACTTC.

Only a few counts were recorded for this clone. This chain uses TRBV13 with TRBJ1-5; D remains unclear. V was shortened by 3 bases and J by 6 bases, with 9 bases between the two germline ends. Germline V lookup: CDR1 PRHDT, CDR2 FYEKMQ (reference sequence). This CDR3 contains 13 residues. The CDR3 nucleotides are TGTGCCAGCAGCTTGGGTGGGAGTCAGCCCCAGCATTTT. Translation gives CASSLGGSQPQHF.

The rearrangement links TRBV7-2 to TRBJ1-2; tentatively, D is TRBD1 (5 bases). This CDR3 is built from 15 residues. Germline V gene sequence: CDR1 SGHTA, CDR2 FQGNSA. V shed 0 bases and J shed 3 bases, with 11 bases lying between them. CDR3 amino acids: CASSLAKLGDYGYTF. DNA of the CDR3: TGTGCCAGCAGCTTAGCGAAGTTAGGGGACTATGGCTACACCTTC. The whole variable domain, filled in from reference TRBV7-2 and TRBJ1-2, reads GAGVSQSPSNKVTEKGKDVELRCDPISGHTALYWYRQSLGQGLEFLIYFQGNSAPDKSGLPSDRFSAERTGGSVSTLTIQRTQQEDSAVYLCASSLAKLGDYGYTFGSGTRLTVV.

This chain joins TRBV6-1 and TRBJ2-5; TRBD1 might be the D (6 bases). V dropped 4 bases and J dropped 3 bases, with 9 bases sitting between them. CDR1 MNHNS and CDR2 SASEGT come from the germline V gene. This CDR3 region has 13 residues. DNA for the CDR3: TGTGCCAGCAGTGCTGACAGGAAAGAGACCCAGTACTTC. It yields the protein CASSADRKETQYF.

This rearrangement joins TRBV5-1 to TRBJ2-7; possibly TRBD2 for D (6 bases). V was trimmed by 0 bases and J by 0 bases, leaving 13 bases between them. The CDR3 length is 16 residues. The germline gives CDR1 SGHRS, CDR2 YFSETQ. For the CDR3, the DNA is TGCGCCAGCAGCTTGGGTGGGACTTCTAGCTCCTACGAGCAGTACTTC. Translating gives CASSLGGTSSSYEQYF.

This chain uses TRBV12-5 with TRBJ1-2; D is undetermined. The CDR3 has 14 amino acids. The V gene lost 3 bases and the J gene lost 1 base, with 9 bases spanning the gap. Germline CDR1 reads LGHNT; CDR2 reads FRNRAP. The CDR3: CASGLYEVNYGYTF. For the CDR3, the DNA is TGTGCTAGTGGTTTATATGAGGTTAACTATGGCTACACCTTC.

This chain uses TRBV4-1 with TRBJ2-7; 7 bases fit TRBD2. Looked up from germline, CDR1 is MGHRA and CDR2 is YSYEKL. This CDR3 region has 16 residues. V gave up 1 base and J gave up 0 bases; unmatched junction bases: 6. The CDR3: CASSQVGRGSSYEQYF. CDR3 in DNA: TGCGCCAGCAGCCAAGTGGGGCGGGGGAGCTCCTACGAGCAGTACTTC.

The V gene is TRBV20-1, the J gene TRBJ2-1, with D perhaps TRBD1 (6 bases). V lost 6 bases to trimming and J lost 12 bases, with 15 bases between them. The CDR3 contains 11 residues. Germline V CDR1 and CDR2: DFQATT, SNEGSKA (reference sequence). The CDR3 DNA is TGCAGTGCACCAAGGCAGGACAGGCAGTTCTTC. Translated, it gives CSAPRQDRQFF.

In this sample, this clone turned up a few times. The chain carries TRBV14 and TRBJ2-1; D remains unclear. The CDR3 length is 15 residues. V was clipped by 1 base and J by 6 bases, with 13 bases between them. Germline assignment: CDR1 SGHDN and CDR2 FVKESK. CDR3 coding DNA: TGTGCCAGCAGCCAAGTTGCGACAAGGCTCAATGAGCAGTTCTTC. It is translated as CASSQVATRLNEQFF.

The chain uses TRBV7-2 and TRBJ1-4; D is unclear. V was cut by 5 bases and J by 0 bases, with 13 bases left in between. The CDR3 extends over 16 amino acids. Per germline, CDR1 SGHTA and CDR2 FQGNSA. CDR3 sequence reads: CASSQRADATNEKLFF. CDR3 coding DNA: TGTGCCAGCAGCCAAAGGGCTGATGCAACTAATGAAAAACTGTTTTTT.

The chain links TRBV27 to TRBJ2-1; 9 nucleotides align to TRBD2. There are 17 residues in the CDR3. CDR1 MNHEY and CDR2 SMNVEV come from the germline V gene (reference sequence). J lost 5 bases, V lost 5 bases, and 13 bases had no gene match. CDR3: CASSPQTGSSGDNEQFF. CDR3 in DNA: TGTGCCAGCAGTCCCCAGACAGGTTCTAGCGGGGACAATGAGCAGTTCTTC.

This clone was seen a few times. The rearrangement joins TRBV7-9 to TRBJ2-3; D is perhaps TRBD1 (7 bases). Germline V gives CDR1 SEHNR, CDR2 FQNEAQ (reference sequence). The CDR3 totals 15 residues. Trimming removed 5 bases at V and 2 bases at J, with 14 bases between. The CDR3: CASSSRGATTDTQYF. The CDR3 nucleotides read TGTGCCAGCAGCAGCAGGGGGGCCACCACAGATACGCAGTATTTT. The whole variable domain, remainder taken from reference TRBV7-9 and TRBJ2-3, is DTGVSQNPRHKITKRGQNVTFRCDPISEHNRLYWYRQTLGQGPEFLTYFQNEAQLEKSRLLSDRFSAERPKGSFSTLEIQRTEQGDSAMYLCASSSRGATTDTQYFGPGTRLTVL.

This chain connects TRBV28 to TRBJ2-5; maybe TRBD1 (6 bases). This CDR3 is 13 amino acids long. CDR1 and CDR2 from the germline V gene are MDHEN and SYDVKM. The ends were cut back, 11 bases at V and 6 bases at J, with 19 bases in the middle. CDR3: CAARGRGKKTQYF. CDR3 nucleotide sequence: TGTGCCGCTAGGGGCAGGGGTAAAAAGACCCAGTACTTC.

This clone appeared once. The rearrangement links TRBV4-1 to TRBJ2-7, with TRBD1 matching 7 bases. V was pared by 0 bases and J by 1 base, with 6 bases of the junction left unmatched. Germline CDR1 MGHRA, CDR2 YSYEKL. This CDR3 has 16 residues. CDR3 protein: CASSQDEGAVSYEQYF. The CDR3 DNA follows: TGCGCCAGCAGCCAAGATGAGGGGGCGGTATCCTACGAGCAGTACTTC.

This clone was seen only a few times. The chain recombines TRBV4-2 with TRBJ2-2, with D maybe TRBD1 (6 bases). V lost 3 bases to trimming and J lost 1 base, with 9 bases between them. The CDR3 loop spans 15 amino acids. The V gene's germline CDR1 is LGHNA and CDR2 YNFKEQ. In nucleotides, the CDR3 is TGTGCCAGCAGCCAGGAACAGGGGAACACCGGGGAGCTGTTTTTT. Translation gives CASSQEQGNTGELFF.

This clone has a handful of counts. The chain recombines TRBV18 with TRBJ2-1; weak D call: TRBD1 (5 bases). V was clipped by 8 bases and J by 4 bases, with 12 bases between them. The CDR3 contains 13 residues. Germline lookup yields CDR1 KGHSH and CDR2 LQKENI. CDR3 in DNA: TGTGCCAGCGCTAGGGGCAGTTACAATGAGCAGTTCTTC. Its translation is CASARGSYNEQFF.